This T cell receptor (beta chain) was documented in a study of cytotoxic CD8 clonotypes in ibrutinib-treated CLL. The study, taken as a whole, reports: Baseline levels of clonality went above those of age-matched healthy donors and moved with circulating CD8+ T-cell counts.

A 1 in 200,000 to 1 in 1 million T cell depth was the sequencing target. Produced via immunoSEQ multiplex PCR; TCRdb's table is partial and in-frame only. The repertoire holds fewer than 35,000 clones, with 65% to 90% as singletons. For this clone: Its antigen remains unknown.

The CDR3 consists of 16 residues. The V gene's germline CDR1 is LGHNT and CDR2 FRNRAP. V was pared by 1 base and J by 1 base, with 14 bases between. The clonotype comes from a human donor with chronic lymphocytic leukemia. Material: PBMCs, obtained after 24 months of ibrutinib treatment. The rearrangement links TRBV12-5 to TRBJ2-7; TRBD1 or TRBD2 may be the D gene (5 bases each). The CDR3 DNA follows: TGTGCTAGTGGTTTGGCGCCCGGGTGGGGGTCCTACGAGCAGTACTTC. Protein product: CASGLAPGWGSYEQYF.